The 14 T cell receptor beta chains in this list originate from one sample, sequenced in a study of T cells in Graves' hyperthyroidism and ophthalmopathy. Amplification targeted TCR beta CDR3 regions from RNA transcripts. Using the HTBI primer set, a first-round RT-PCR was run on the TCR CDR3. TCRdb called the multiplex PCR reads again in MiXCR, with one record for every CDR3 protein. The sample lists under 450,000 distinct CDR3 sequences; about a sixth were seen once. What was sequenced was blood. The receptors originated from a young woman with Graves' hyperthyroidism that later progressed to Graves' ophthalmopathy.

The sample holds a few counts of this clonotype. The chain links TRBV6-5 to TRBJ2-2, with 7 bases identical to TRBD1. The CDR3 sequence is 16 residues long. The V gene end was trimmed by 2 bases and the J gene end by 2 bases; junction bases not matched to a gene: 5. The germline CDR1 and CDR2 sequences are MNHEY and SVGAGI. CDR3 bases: TGTGCCAGCAGTTACCCGGGACAGACAAACACCGGGGAGCTGTTTTTT. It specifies CASSYPGQTNTGELFF.

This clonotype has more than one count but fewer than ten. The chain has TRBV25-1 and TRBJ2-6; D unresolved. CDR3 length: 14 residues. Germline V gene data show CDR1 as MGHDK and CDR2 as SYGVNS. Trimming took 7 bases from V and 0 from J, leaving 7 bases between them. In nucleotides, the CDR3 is TGTGCCAGCACTCCAGCCTCTGGGGCCAACGTCCTGACTTTC. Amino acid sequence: CASTPASGANVLTF.

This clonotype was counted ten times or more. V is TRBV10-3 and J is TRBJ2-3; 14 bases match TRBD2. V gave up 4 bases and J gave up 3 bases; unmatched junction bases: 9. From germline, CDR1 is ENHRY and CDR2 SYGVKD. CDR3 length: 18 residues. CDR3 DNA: TGTGCCATCAGTGGGACTAGCGGGGGGCTTACTTTGACAGATACGCAGTATTTT. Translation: CAISGTSGGLTLTDTQYF.

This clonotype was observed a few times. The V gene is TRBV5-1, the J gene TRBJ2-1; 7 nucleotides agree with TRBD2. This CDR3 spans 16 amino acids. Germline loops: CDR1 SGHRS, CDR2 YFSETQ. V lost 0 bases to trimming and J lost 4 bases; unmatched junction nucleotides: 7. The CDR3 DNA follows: TGCGCCAGCAGCTTGGGTCTCGCGGGAGAATACAATGAGCAGTTCTTC. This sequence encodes CASSLGLAGEYNEQFF.

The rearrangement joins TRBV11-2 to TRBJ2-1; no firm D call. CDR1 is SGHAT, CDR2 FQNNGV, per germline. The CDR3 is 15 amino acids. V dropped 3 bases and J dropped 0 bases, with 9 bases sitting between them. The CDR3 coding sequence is TGTGCCAGCAGCTTCGAGTTCAGCTCCTACAATGAGCAGTTCTTC. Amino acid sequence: CASSFEFSSYNEQFF.

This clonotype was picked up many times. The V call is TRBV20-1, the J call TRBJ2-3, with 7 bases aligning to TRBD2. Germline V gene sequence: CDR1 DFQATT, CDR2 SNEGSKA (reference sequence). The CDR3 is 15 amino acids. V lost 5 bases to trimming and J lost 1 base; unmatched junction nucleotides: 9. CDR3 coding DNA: TGCAGTGCTCGAGGACTAGACAGCCGCACAGATACGCAGTATTTT. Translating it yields CSARGLDSRTDTQYF.

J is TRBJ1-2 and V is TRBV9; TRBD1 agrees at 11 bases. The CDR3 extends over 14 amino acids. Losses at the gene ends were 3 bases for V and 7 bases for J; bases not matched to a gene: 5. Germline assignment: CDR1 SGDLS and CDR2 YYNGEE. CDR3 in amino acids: CASSGGQGAFGYTF. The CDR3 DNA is TGTGCCAGCAGCGGAGGACAGGGGGCGTTTGGCTACACCTTC. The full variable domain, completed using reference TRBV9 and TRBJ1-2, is DSGVTQTPKHLITATGQRVTLRCSPRSGDLSVYWYQQSLDQGLQFLIQYYNGEERAKGNILERFSAQQFPDLHSELNLSSLELGDSALYFCASSGGQGAFGYTFGSGTRLTVV.

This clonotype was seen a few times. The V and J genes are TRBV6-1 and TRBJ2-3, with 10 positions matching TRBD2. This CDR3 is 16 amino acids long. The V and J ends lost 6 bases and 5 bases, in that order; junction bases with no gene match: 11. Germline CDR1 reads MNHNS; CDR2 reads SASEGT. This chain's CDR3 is CASRVSGGARRDTQYF. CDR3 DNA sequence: TGTGCCAGCAGAGTAAGCGGGGGGGCTCGCAGAGATACGCAGTATTTT.

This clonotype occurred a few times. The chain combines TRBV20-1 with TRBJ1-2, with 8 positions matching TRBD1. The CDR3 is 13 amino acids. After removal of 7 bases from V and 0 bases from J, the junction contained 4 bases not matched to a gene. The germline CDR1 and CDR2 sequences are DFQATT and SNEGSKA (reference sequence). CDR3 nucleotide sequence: TGCAGTGTGACAGGGGAGGCTAACTATGGCTACACCTTC. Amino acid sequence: CSVTGEANYGYTF.

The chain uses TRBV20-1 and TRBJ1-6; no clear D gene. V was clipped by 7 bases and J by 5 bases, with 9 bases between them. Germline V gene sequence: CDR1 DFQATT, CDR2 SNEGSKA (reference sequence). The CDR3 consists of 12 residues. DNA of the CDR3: TGCAGTGGAGGGAACCATAATTCACCCCTCCACTTT. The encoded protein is CSGGNHNSPLHF.

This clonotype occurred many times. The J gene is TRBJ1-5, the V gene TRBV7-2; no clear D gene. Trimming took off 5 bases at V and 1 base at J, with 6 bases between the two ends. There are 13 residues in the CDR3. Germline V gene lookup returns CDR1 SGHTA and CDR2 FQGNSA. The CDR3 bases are TGTGCCAGCAGCATTCTCAGCAATCAGCCCCAGCATTTT. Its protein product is CASSILSNQPQHF.

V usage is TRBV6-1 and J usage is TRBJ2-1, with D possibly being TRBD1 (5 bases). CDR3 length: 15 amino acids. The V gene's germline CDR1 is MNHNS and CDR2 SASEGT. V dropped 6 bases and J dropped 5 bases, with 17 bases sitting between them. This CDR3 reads CASRPSGFYHNEQFF. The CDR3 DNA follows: TGTGCCAGCAGGCCCTCAGGGTTTTACCACAATGAGCAGTTCTTC.

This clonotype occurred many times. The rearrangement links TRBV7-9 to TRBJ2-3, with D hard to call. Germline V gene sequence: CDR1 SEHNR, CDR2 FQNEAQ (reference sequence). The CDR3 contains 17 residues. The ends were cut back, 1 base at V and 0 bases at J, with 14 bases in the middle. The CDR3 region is CASSLGVWRKSTDTQYF. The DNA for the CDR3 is TGTGCCAGCAGCTTAGGGGTGTGGCGGAAAAGCACAGATACGCAGTATTTT. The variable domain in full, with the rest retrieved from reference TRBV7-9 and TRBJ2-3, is DTGVSQNPRHKITKRGQNVTFRCDPISEHNRLYWYRQTLGQGPEFLTYFQNEAQLEKSRLLSDRFSAERPKGSFSTLEIQRTEQGDSAMYLCASSLGVWRKSTDTQYFGPGTRLTVL.

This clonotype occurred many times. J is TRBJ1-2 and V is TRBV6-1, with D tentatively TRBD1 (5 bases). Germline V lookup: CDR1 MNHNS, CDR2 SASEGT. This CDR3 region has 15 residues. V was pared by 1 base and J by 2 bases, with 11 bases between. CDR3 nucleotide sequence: TGTGCCAGCAGTGAAGAAGCCGGGGGGAACTATGGCTACACCTTC. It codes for CASSEEAGGNYGYTF.